These 5 T cell receptor beta chains were all obtained from the same sample, sequenced in a study of cytomegalovirus exposure and HLA in healthy donors. Vbeta (60) and Jbeta (13) primers were used in the PCR. TCRdb's table, derived via immunoSEQ multiplex PCR, lists solely in-frame clones and lacks some. The sample holds about 200,000 clones; around 87% are singletons and the top ten take 1.5% to 2%. The source material was PBMCs. Source of these receptors: a woman younger than 35 in good health and CMV-seronegative.

This clone was seen a few times. The rearrangement links TRBV2 to TRBJ1-6, with TRBD1 identical over 8 bases. V shed 6 bases and J 7 bases; nucleotides not matched to a gene: 2. This CDR3 is 13 amino acids long. CDR1 is SNHLY and CDR2 is FYNNEI in the germline V gene. For the CDR3, the DNA is TGTGCCAGCAGGGGACAGGCAAATTCACCCCTCCACTTT. Its protein product is CASRGQANSPLHF.

The chain couples TRBV5-6 to TRBJ2-1, with D unclear. The CDR3 runs 16 residues. The germline V gene encodes CDR1 SGHDT and CDR2 YYEEEE. V lost 3 bases to trimming and J lost 8 bases, with 21 bases between them. The CDR3 region is CASSYQTVARSDEQFF. Here the CDR3 DNA reads TGTGCCAGCAGCTACCAAACCGTAGCAAGATCCGATGAGCAGTTCTTC.

This clone is a singleton in its sample. DNA for the CDR3: TGCGCCAGCAGCTTGGCGGGGGGGAGGGGGGGGGCCCTCTACACTGAAGCTTTCTTT. Its protein product is CASSLAGGRGGALYTEAFF. The rearrangement links TRBV5-1 to TRBJ1-1, with D maybe TRBD1 (6 bases). V was trimmed by 0 bases and J by 3 bases, leaving 24 bases between them. CDR3 length: 19 residues. Germline-derived CDR1 and CDR2 are SGHRS and YFSETQ.

Details on this clone: The junction departs from germline at one end; a sequencing error may be responsible. The chain couples TRBV7-7 to TRBJ2-5; 7 bases agree with TRBD2. The germline V gene encodes CDR1 SSHAT and CDR2 FNYEAQ (reference sequence). This CDR3 region has 14 residues. The CDR3 DNA sequence: TGTGCTAGCAGCCCAGGACTAGGGGTAGGGCCCCAGTACTTC. Its translation: CASSPGLGVGPQYF.

This clone appeared a few times. The chain joins TRBV4-1 to TRBJ2-3, with unresolved D. Per the germline V gene, CDR1 is MGHRA and CDR2 is YSYEKL. CDR3 length: 15 amino acids. The V end was cut by 1 base, the J end by 2 bases, with 10 bases between. CDR3 loop: CASSQVASFTDTQYF. The CDR3 bases are TGCGCCAGCAGCCAAGTCGCTAGTTTCACAGATACGCAGTATTTT.